Below are 30 T cell receptor beta chains sequenced from a single sample in a study of regulatory T cells in long-lasting Graves disease. Time point reported: newly diagnosed GD, antithyroid drugs for less than 3 months. Extracted PBMC RNA gave rise to the TCR library. HTBI primers from iRepertoire and Arm-PCR of CDR3 regions yielded the TCR beta libraries. TCRdb fed the multiplex PCR reads into MiXCR, producing one record per CDR3 protein. The data show a few hundred thousand distinct CDR3 sequences, with about 15% seen just once and about a sixth held by the top ten. This same sample was also part of a study on T cells in Graves' hyperthyroidism and ophthalmopathy.

The sample was peripheral blood mononuclear cells (PBMCs), taken at new diagnosis, from a patient treated with antithyroid drugs. Receptors were obtained from a woman aged 50 to 65 with Graves disease.

This clonotype occurred many times. This chain connects TRBV30 to TRBJ2-7, with D perhaps TRBD1 (6 bases). CDR3 length equals 13 residues. The germline V and J ends were trimmed by 1 base and 3 bases, with 10 bases remaining between them. Germline V gene sequence: CDR1 GTSNPN, CDR2 SVGIG (reference sequence). This chain's CDR3 is CAWSGDNYYEQYF. The CDR3 bases are TGTGCCTGGAGTGGGGACAACTACTACGAGCAGTACTTC.

This clonotype showed up many times. The V call is TRBV6-1, the J call TRBJ2-5, with 8 positions matching TRBD2. Germline CDR1 and CDR2: MNHNS and SASEGT. The CDR3 consists of 14 residues. V shed 3 bases, J shed 5 bases, and the junction held 5 bases outside the gene matches. CDR3: CASSDAGGPETQYF. The CDR3 DNA sequence: TGTGCCAGCAGTGATGCGGGAGGACCCGAGACCCAGTACTTC.

The chain uses TRBV12-3 or TRBV12-4 and TRBJ2-3; D is undetermined. The CDR3 is 17 residues long. The V and J ends lost 1 base and 0 bases respectively, with 14 bases between them. CDR3 DNA sequence: TGTGCCAGCAGTTTAGGGTCTAGGGTTCAGAGCACAGATACGCAGTATTTT. This sequence encodes CASSLGSRVQSTDTQYF.

This chain connects TRBV6-1 to TRBJ2-5, with 13 bases identical to TRBD2. Per germline, CDR1 MNHNS and CDR2 SASEGT. V trimming: 4 bases; J trimming: 4 bases; junction bases outside the gene matches: 6. This CDR3 spans 16 amino acids. This CDR3 is CASSVGLAGEGETQYF. Written as DNA, the CDR3 is TGTGCCAGCAGTGTAGGACTAGCGGGAGAGGGAGAGACCCAGTACTTC.

V gene TRBV9 combines with J gene TRBJ2-7; D might be TRBD1 (5 bases). Per the germline V gene, CDR1 is SGDLS and CDR2 is YYNGEE. This CDR3 contains 12 residues. The V gene lost 0 bases and the J gene lost 6 bases, with 7 bases spanning the gap. The CDR3 loop is CASSVGQTEQYF. In nucleotides, the CDR3 is TGTGCCAGCAGCGTAGGACAGACCGAGCAGTACTTC.

This clonotype was seen at least ten times. J is TRBJ2-7 and V is TRBV27; D might be TRBD1 (5 bases). Between the trimmed V and J ends, which lost 7 bases and 3 bases, there was a span of 16 bases. CDR3 length equals 14 residues. The germline gives CDR1 MNHEY, CDR2 SMNVEV (reference sequence). CDR3 sequence (DNA): TGTGCCAGCACCGACGGCACAGGTGACTACGAGCAGTACTTC. This sequence encodes CASTDGTGDYEQYF.

The CDR3: CSGLQGSDGNTIYF. In nucleotides, the CDR3 is TGCAGTGGCTTACAGGGGTCGGATGGAAACACCATATATTTT. V gene TRBV20-1 combines with J gene TRBJ1-3; 7 positions match TRBD1. Trimming at V came to 7 bases and at J to 3 bases, leaving 9 bases not matched to a gene. The CDR3 is 14 amino acids. CDR1 and CDR2 (germline): DFQATT, SNEGSKA (reference sequence).

Only a few counts were recorded for this clonotype. The chain couples TRBV3-1 to TRBJ2-5; D is possibly TRBD2 (6 bases). CDR1 is LGHDT, CDR2 YNNKEL, per germline (reference sequence). V was shortened by 6 bases and J by 1 base, with 9 bases between the two germline ends. There are 13 residues in the CDR3. This CDR3 is CASRVSGQETQYF. In nucleotides, the CDR3 is TGTGCCAGCAGAGTTAGCGGCCAAGAGACCCAGTACTTC.

This sequence joins TRBV28 and TRBJ2-6; weak D call: TRBD1 (6 bases). With 5 bases removed from V and 0 bases from J, the gap between germline ends came to 17 bases. The CDR3 extends over 18 amino acids. CDR1 is MDHEN, CDR2 SYDVKM, per germline. The CDR3, as DNA: TGTGCCAGCAGTGCCAAACAGGGAATACCCTCTGGGGCCAACGTCCTGACTTTC. This codes for CASSAKQGIPSGANVLTF.

The sample holds many counts of this clonotype. J is TRBJ2-7 and V is TRBV5-1; 7 positions agree with TRBD1. This CDR3 is built from 14 residues. The ends lost 0 bases at V and 3 bases at J; junction bases unmatched: 3. Germline values: CDR1 SGHRS, CDR2 YFSETQ. CDR3 sequence: CASSLGQGNYEQYF. The CDR3, as DNA: TGCGCCAGCAGCTTGGGACAGGGAAACTACGAGCAGTACTTC.

This clonotype is a singleton in its sample. A much more abundant neighbour one base away suggests this may be a read error. This chain uses TRBV7-2 with TRBJ1-1, with a tentative D call TRBD1 (5 bases). Germline-derived CDR1 and CDR2 are SGHTA and FQGNSA. This CDR3 has 14 amino acids. CDR3 residues: CASSLRSGNTEASF. In nucleotides, the CDR3 is TGTGCCAGCAGCCTAAGGTCAGGGAACACTGAAGCTTCCTTT.

This clonotype occurred a few times. The chain is built from TRBV28 and TRBJ2-7, with 7 bases matching TRBD1. Germline V gives CDR1 MDHEN, CDR2 SYDVKM. Germline trimming cut 4 bases from V and 5 bases from J; bases unmatched to any gene: 5. The CDR3 contains 13 residues. CDR3: CASSYTGANEQYF. CDR3 nucleotides: TGTGCCAGCAGTTACACAGGGGCAAACGAGCAGTACTTC.

This clonotype was seen repeatedly, ten times or more. This sequence joins TRBV30 and TRBJ2-3; no firm D call. The CDR3 extends over 13 amino acids. From germline, CDR1 is GTSNPN and CDR2 SVGIG (reference sequence). V lost 0 bases and J 2 bases, leaving 6 bases between the germline ends. In nucleotides, the CDR3 is TGTGCCTGGAGTGTCAGGAACACAGATACGCAGTATTTT. Protein: CAWSVRNTDTQYF.

This clonotype has at least ten counts. The chain couples TRBV7-9 to TRBJ2-5; maybe TRBD1 (6 bases). The V end lost 3 bases, the J end lost 5 bases, and 19 bases lay between the germline ends. The CDR3 length is 16 residues. Germline lookup yields CDR1 SEHNR and CDR2 FQNEAQ (reference sequence). The CDR3 sequence is CASSFARGIPDETQYF. The CDR3 coding sequence is TGTGCCAGCAGCTTTGCCAGGGGAATACCTGATGAGACCCAGTACTTC.

Many counts were recorded for this clonotype. J is TRBJ1-5 and V is TRBV5-5; D possibly corresponds to TRBD1 (5 bases). CDR1 and CDR2 from the germline V gene are SGHKS and YYEKEE (reference sequence). The CDR3 totals 15 residues. The germline V and J ends were trimmed by 2 bases and 0 bases, with 9 bases remaining between them. The CDR3 protein is CASSFETDSNQPQHF. DNA for the CDR3: TGTGCCAGCAGCTTCGAGACAGATAGCAATCAGCCCCAGCATTTT.

V and J are TRBV19 and TRBJ1-1; D remains ambiguous. This CDR3 region has 14 residues. V shed 6 bases and J shed 4 bases, with 15 bases lying between them. CDR1 is LNHDA, CDR2 SQIVND, per germline (reference sequence). DNA for the CDR3: TGTGCCAGTAGATACAGTCAAGTGGTCACTGAAGCTTTCTTT. It codes for CASRYSQVVTEAFF.

Many counts were recorded for this clonotype. CDR3 sequence reads: CASSEAGLASYEQYF. In DNA, the CDR3 is TGTGCCAGCAGTGAAGCGGGACTAGCGAGCTACGAGCAGTACTTC. The V gene is TRBV6-1, the J gene TRBJ2-7, with TRBD2 matching over 10 bases. Germline loops: CDR1 MNHNS, CDR2 SASEGT. The CDR3 is 15 amino acids. V lost 0 bases to trimming and J lost 3 bases; unmatched junction nucleotides: 2.

The chain has TRBV5-1 and TRBJ2-7; D might be TRBD2 (5 bases). The V gene lost 0 bases and the J gene lost 3 bases, with 13 bases spanning the gap. This CDR3 region has 15 residues. Germline CDR1 reads SGHRS; CDR2 reads YFSETQ. DNA for the CDR3: TGCGCCAGCAGCTTGGATGCGGACGGAGGCTACGAGCAGTACTTC. This sequence encodes CASSLDADGGYEQYF. Full variable domain (rest looked up from reference TRBV5-1 and TRBJ2-7): KAGVTQTPRYLIKTRGQQVTLSCSPISGHRSVSWYQQTPGQGLQFLFEYFSETQRNKGNFPGRFSGRQFSNSRSEMNVSTLELGDSALYLCASSLDADGGYEQYFGPGTRLTVT.

This clonotype was seen at least ten times. The chain is built from TRBV28 and TRBJ2-7, with 8 positions matching TRBD1. The CDR3 length is 14 residues. Germline trimming cut 8 bases from V and 3 bases from J; bases unmatched to any gene: 9. The V gene's germline CDR1 is MDHEN and CDR2 SYDVKM. CDR3 protein: CASGAQGEVYEQYF. In DNA form, the CDR3 reads TGTGCCAGCGGGGCACAGGGGGAAGTCTACGAGCAGTACTTC.

This clonotype was found many times. The chain has TRBV28 and TRBJ2-1; the D is unclear. V shed 5 bases and J shed 7 bases, with 6 bases lying between them. This CDR3 has 11 residues. CDR1 is MDHEN and CDR2 is SYDVKM in the germline V gene. CDR3 nucleotides: TGTGCCAGCAGTGCCCAAAATGAGCAGTTCTTC. Residues: CASSAQNEQFF.

This clonotype was seen many times. This chain connects TRBV28 to TRBJ2-2; 10 bases fit TRBD1. Germline V gene data show CDR1 as MDHEN and CDR2 as SYDVKM. The J segment lost 5 bases and the V segment lost 4 bases, leaving 10 bases of the junction unmatched. This CDR3 comprises 17 residues. The CDR3 coding sequence is TGTGCCAGCAGTTCCCCCTGGACAGGGGGTCGTACCGGGGAGCTGTTTTTT. Its translation: CASSSPWTGGRTGELFF.

This chain connects TRBV7-9 to TRBJ2-5, with 14 bases that match TRBD2. CDR3 length: 22 amino acids. Per the germline V gene, CDR1 is SEHNR and CDR2 is FQNEAQ (reference sequence). Trimming at V came to 5 bases and at J to 1 base, leaving 21 bases not matched to a gene. The CDR3 reads CASSLWGDRHRTSGRSQETQYF. CDR3 nucleotides: TGTGCCAGCAGCCTCTGGGGGGACAGACACCGGACTAGCGGGAGGTCCCAAGAGACCCAGTACTTC.

V and J are TRBV12-3 or TRBV12-4 and TRBJ1-4; D is perhaps TRBD1 (5 bases). The CDR3 consists of 14 residues. The V gene lost 3 bases and the J gene lost 4 bases, with 9 bases spanning the gap. This CDR3 is CASSLGGDNEKLFF. Here the CDR3 DNA reads TGTGCCAGCAGTTTGGGGGGGGATAATGAAAAACTGTTTTTT.

There are many counts of this clonotype. The CDR3 region is CASSWEGPYGYTF. DNA for the CDR3: TGTGCCAGCAGTTGGGAGGGGCCCTATGGCTACACCTTC. The chain recombines TRBV12-3 or TRBV12-4 with TRBJ1-2; possible D gene TRBD1, 5 bases. V was pared by 4 bases and J by 4 bases, with 10 bases between. CDR3 size: 13 residues.

V and J are TRBV28 and TRBJ1-2; a possible D gene is TRBD1 (6 bases). The V end lost 1 base, the J end lost 6 bases, and 15 bases lay between the germline ends. Germline lookup yields CDR1 MDHEN and CDR2 SYDVKM. This CDR3 has 15 amino acids. In DNA form, the CDR3 reads TGTGCCAGCAGTTTATTGGGGGGCAGGGGTGATGGCTACACCTTC. This encodes CASSLLGGRGDGYTF.

This clonotype was counted many times. The rearrangement uses TRBV5-5 and TRBJ2-7, with a weak D call TRBD1 (5 bases). Trimming pared 7 bases from V and 3 bases from J, leaving 17 bases between. Germline-derived CDR1 and CDR2 are SGHKS and YYEKEE (reference sequence). This CDR3 has 14 residues. The DNA of the CDR3 is TGTGCCAGCTCACCTCCCACAGGAGTCTACGAGCAGTACTTC. Translation gives CASSPPTGVYEQYF.

Ten or more counts support this clonotype. The chain uses TRBV7-2 and TRBJ2-7; 9 bases align to TRBD2. This CDR3 contains 13 residues. After removal of 4 bases from V and 10 bases from J, the junction contained 8 bases not matched to a gene. CDR1 and CDR2 (germline): SGHTA, FQGNSA. The CDR3 sequence: CASSSPTSGSQYF. The CDR3 DNA follows: TGTGCCAGCAGCTCCCCGACTAGCGGCAGTCAGTACTTC.

The sample holds many counts of this clonotype. This chain links TRBV28 with TRBJ2-3; 10 bases are a match to TRBD1. Germline loops: CDR1 MDHEN, CDR2 SYDVKM. This CDR3 is built from 14 residues. J lost 3 bases, V lost 7 bases, and 4 bases had no gene match. CDR3 sequence: CASIAGQGTDTQYF. The CDR3 DNA sequence: TGTGCCAGCATAGCGGGACAGGGGACAGATACGCAGTATTTT.

This clonotype was seen a few times. V and J are TRBV19 and TRBJ1-4; 7 bases map to TRBD1. This CDR3 has 14 amino acids. Germline CDR1 and CDR2: LNHDA and SQIVND (reference sequence). J gave up 7 bases and V 9 bases, and 11 bases lay outside the gene matches. The CDR3 spells CASKGAGEFEKLFF. In DNA form, the CDR3 reads TGTGCCAGCAAGGGGGCAGGGGAATTTGAAAAACTGTTTTTT. The complete variable domain, with remaining parts taken from reference TRBV19 and TRBJ1-4, reads DGGITQSPKYLFRKEGQNVTLSCEQNLNHDAMYWYRQDPGQGLRLIYYSQIVNDFQKGDIAEGYSVSREKKESFPLTVTSAQKNPTAFYLCASKGAGEFEKLFFGSGTQLSVL.

This clonotype was found a few times. The V gene is TRBV7-6, the J gene TRBJ2-2, with 9 positions matching TRBD1. This CDR3 has 15 residues. Germline V gives CDR1 SGHVS, CDR2 FNYEAQ. V was pared by 2 bases and J by 7 bases, with 5 bases of the junction left unmatched. CDR3 sequence: CASSLRTGEVGELFF. As DNA, the CDR3 is TGTGCCAGCAGCTTAAGGACAGGGGAAGTCGGGGAGCTGTTTTTT.